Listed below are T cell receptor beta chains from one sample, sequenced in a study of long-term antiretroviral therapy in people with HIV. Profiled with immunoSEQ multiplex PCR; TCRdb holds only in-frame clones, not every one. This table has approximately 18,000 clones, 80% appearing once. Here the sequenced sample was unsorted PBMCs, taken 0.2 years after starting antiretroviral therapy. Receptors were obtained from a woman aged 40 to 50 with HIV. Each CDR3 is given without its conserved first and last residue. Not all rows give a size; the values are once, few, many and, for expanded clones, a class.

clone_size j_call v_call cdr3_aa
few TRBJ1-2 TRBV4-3 ASRQDRGAGDGYT
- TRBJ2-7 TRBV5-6 ASSLGSSYEQY
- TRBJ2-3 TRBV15 ATSRPADTQY
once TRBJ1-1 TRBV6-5 ASSITGEDTEAF
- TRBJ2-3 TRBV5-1 ASSYGLAGPPDTQY
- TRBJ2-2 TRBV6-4 ASRKGLAGTGELF
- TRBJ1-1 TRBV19 ASTPAAYSTEAF
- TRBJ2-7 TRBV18 ASSPSGDSEQY
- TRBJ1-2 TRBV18 ASSPNQGAFNNGYT
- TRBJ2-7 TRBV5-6 ASSQDSYEQY
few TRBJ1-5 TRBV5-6 ASSFGGSDQPQH
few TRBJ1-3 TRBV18 ASSPQRQLLRNTIY
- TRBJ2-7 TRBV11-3 ASSSGGQGIYEQY
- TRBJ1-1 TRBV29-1 SVDRGGTEAF
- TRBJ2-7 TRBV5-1 ASSTEGYEQY
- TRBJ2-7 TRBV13 ASSLSDRESPYEQY
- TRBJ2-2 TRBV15 ATRQVRGSTGELF
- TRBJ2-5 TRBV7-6 ASSFGSGQETQY
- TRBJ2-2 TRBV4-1 ASSQQTSGRASGELF
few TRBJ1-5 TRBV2 ASRRQGELQPQH
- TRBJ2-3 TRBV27 ASSYEGGTDTQY
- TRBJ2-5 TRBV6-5 ASSRDRVQETQY
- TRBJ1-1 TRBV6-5 ASSYSIEVNTEAF
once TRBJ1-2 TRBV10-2 ASSKDSYGYT
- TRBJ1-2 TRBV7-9 ASSLDEGRSGYT
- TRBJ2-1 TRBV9 ASSEGDAYNEQF